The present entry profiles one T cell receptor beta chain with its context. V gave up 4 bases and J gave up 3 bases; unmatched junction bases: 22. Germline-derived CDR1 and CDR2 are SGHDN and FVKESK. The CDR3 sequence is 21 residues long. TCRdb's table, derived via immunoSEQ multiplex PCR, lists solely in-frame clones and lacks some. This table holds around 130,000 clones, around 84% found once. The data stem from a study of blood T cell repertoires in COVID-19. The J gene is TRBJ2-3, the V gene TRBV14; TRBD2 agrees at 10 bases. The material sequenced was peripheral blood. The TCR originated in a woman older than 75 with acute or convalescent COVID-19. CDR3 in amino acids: CASSRLPTGLAVGGSTDTQYF. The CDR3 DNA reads TGTGCCAGCAGCCGCCTCCCGACAGGACTAGCGGTGGGGGGAAGTACAGATACGCAGTATTTT.